Included here is one T cell receptor beta chain sequence, with context. The antigen is not known. Noted time point: newly diagnosed GD, antithyroid drugs for less than 3 months. Extracted PBMC RNA gave rise to the TCR library. TCR beta libraries were built with iRepertoire HTBI primers and Arm-PCR of CDR3 regions. TCRdb itself ran the multiplex PCR reads through MiXCR, one entry per CDR3 protein. The table has about 420,000 distinct CDR3 sequences, roughly 15% seen once; the top ten hold about 23%. CDR1 SGHTA and CDR2 FQGNSA come from the germline V gene. The V segment lost 0 bases and the J segment 3 bases; nucleotides outside the gene matches: 4. This CDR3 is built from 15 residues. The sample comes from a study of regulatory T cells in long-lasting Graves disease. The study's findings and limits: Favored usage of TRBV28, TRBJ1-2 and TRBJ2-5 was recorded in persistent disease.

The same sample was also used in a study of T cells in Graves' hyperthyroidism and ophthalmopathy. That paper adds: Researchers ran a first-round RT-PCR on the TCR CDR3 using the HTBI primer set.

This chain joins TRBV7-2 and TRBJ2-7, with TRBD1 identical over 8 bases. The input for sequencing was peripheral blood mononuclear cells (PBMCs), taken at new diagnosis, from a patient treated with antithyroid drugs. This sequence was found in a woman aged 18 to 35 with Graves disease. The CDR3 sequence is CASSLARTGNYEQYF. The DNA for the CDR3 is TGTGCCAGCAGCTTAGCAAGGACAGGGAACTACGAGCAGTACTTC.